Presented here are 19 T cell receptor beta chains from one specimen sequenced in a study of CD8+CD57+ T cells in acquired aplastic anemia. According to the study, genomic DNA was the template for TCR beta VDJ and CDR3 profiling. TCRdb independently ran MiXCR on the reads; one entry per CDR3 protein. The sample includes around 170,000 distinct CDR3 sequences, just under 65% seen only once; the top ten take over 40%. The sequenced sample was sorted CD4+, CD8+, or CD8+CD57+ T cells (not recorded which) from PBMCs. These receptors were obtained from a human donor in good health.

The chain joins TRBV6-1 to TRBJ2-5; D could derive from TRBD1 or TRBD2 (5 bases each). The CDR3 contains 14 residues. Germline V gene lookup returns CDR1 MNHNS and CDR2 SASEGT. Trimming took off 6 bases at V and 4 bases at J, with 15 bases between the two ends. The chain's CDR3 is CASRGDGGVETQYF. As DNA, the CDR3 is TGTGCCAGCAGGGGGGATGGAGGTGTAGAGACCCAGTACTTC.

This clonotype was seen repeatedly, ten times or more. The rearrangement links TRBV5-1 to TRBJ2-7; 8 bases align to TRBD2. CDR3 length: 17 amino acids. CDR1 is SGHRS, CDR2 YFSETQ, per germline. V shed 4 bases and J 3 bases; nucleotides not matched to a gene: 15. Here the CDR3 DNA reads TGCGCCAGCAGCCCAACGTTCGTGGCTAGCGGGCGCTACGAGCAGTACTTC. The encoded protein is CASSPTFVASGRYEQYF.

The rearrangement uses TRBV7-2 and TRBJ2-7; D possibly corresponds to TRBD2 (6 bases). V was cut by 5 bases and J by 7 bases, with 12 bases left in between. The CDR3 has 12 residues. Germline V lookup: CDR1 SGHTA, CDR2 FQGNSA. CDR3 loop: CASSPPGREQYF. For the CDR3, the DNA is TGTGCCAGCAGCCCTCCCGGGAGAGAGCAGTACTTC. The whole variable domain, remainder taken from reference TRBV7-2 and TRBJ2-7, is GAGVSQSPSNKVTEKGKDVELRCDPISGHTALYWYRQSLGQGLEFLIYFQGNSAPDKSGLPSDRFSAERTGGSVSTLTIQRTQQEDSAVYLCASSPPGREQYFGPGTRLTVT.

The rearrangement links TRBV19 to TRBJ1-2, with unresolved D. The CDR3 consists of 13 residues. Germline assignment: CDR1 LNHDA and CDR2 SQIVND (reference sequence). The V end lost 8 bases, the J end lost 9 bases, and 19 bases lay between the germline ends. This CDR3 is CASGWEGVVSYTF. The CDR3 nucleotides are TGTGCCAGTGGGTGGGAGGGAGTCGTCAGCTACACCTTC.

In its sample, this clonotype was seen once. The chain carries TRBV9 and TRBJ2-3; 13 nucleotides align to TRBD2. The CDR3 extends over 15 amino acids. Germline CDR1 is SGDLS and CDR2 is YYNGEE. With V trimmed by 3 bases and J by 4 bases, 2 bases remained unmatched. The CDR3 coding sequence is TGTGCCAGCAGCGCCGGGACTAGCGGGGCAGATACGCAGTATTTT. Amino acids: CASSAGTSGADTQYF. Full variable domain (remainder filled in from reference TRBV9 and TRBJ2-3): DSGVTQTPKHLITATGQRVTLRCSPRSGDLSVYWYQQSLDQGLQFLIQYYNGEERAKGNILERFSAQQFPDLHSELNLSSLELGDSALYFCASSAGTSGADTQYFGPGTRLTVL.

This chain links TRBV14 with TRBJ2-7; no reliable D call. The length of the CDR3 is 13 residues. The V gene's germline CDR1 is SGHDN and CDR2 FVKESK. Trimming cost V 4 bases and J 0 bases, with 7 bases left between them. Here the CDR3 DNA reads TGTGCCAGCAGCCGCTCGGACTCCTACGAGCAGTACTTC. This translates into CASSRSDSYEQYF.

This clonotype was seen only once. Relative to the germline gene, one junction end is altered; a read error may explain this. The V gene is TRBV15, the J gene TRBJ2-2; TRBD1 or TRBD2 may be the D gene (5 bases each). The CDR3 spans 17 residues. The V gene's germline CDR1 is LNHNV and CDR2 YYDKDF (reference sequence). CDR3 region: CATSTAKGPGNTGELFF. CDR3 DNA sequence: TGTGCCACCAGCACCGCAAAAGGGCCAGGGAACACCGGGGAGCTATTTTTT. Looking up the rest from reference TRBV15 and TRBJ2-2 gives the full variable domain: DAMVIQNPRYQVTQFGKPVTLSCSQTLNHNVMYWYQQKSSQAPKLLFHYYDKDFNNEADTPDNFQSRRPNTSFCFLDIRSPGLGDTAMYLCATSTAKGPGNTGELFFGEGSRLTVL.

The V and J genes are TRBV10-1 and TRBJ1-5, with D unresolved. Trimming cost V 6 bases and J 0 bases, with 12 bases left between them. Germline values: CDR1 WNHNN, CDR2 SYGVQD (reference sequence). This CDR3 contains 15 residues. The CDR3 here is CASRGVRDSNQPQHF. The CDR3 DNA is TGCGCCAGCAGGGGTGTTAGGGATAGCAATCAGCCCCAGCATTTT.

The genes are TRBV19 and TRBJ1-1, with D hard to call. The CDR3 has 13 residues. Germline CDR1 reads LNHDA; CDR2 reads SQIVND (reference sequence). V dropped 3 bases and J dropped 1 base, with 6 bases sitting between them. The chain's CDR3 is CASSINKNTEAFF. Written as DNA, the CDR3 is TGTGCCAGTAGTATTAACAAGAACACTGAAGCTTTCTTT.

Many counts were recorded for this clonotype. The V gene is TRBV20-1, the J gene TRBJ1-3; D remains ambiguous. CDR3 size: 16 residues. V was pared by 0 bases and J by 0 bases, with 12 bases between. In germline, CDR1 is DFQATT, CDR2 SNEGSKA (reference sequence). Here the CDR3 DNA reads TGCAGTGCTAGAGATCTCAGTACCGACTCTGGAAACACCATATATTTT. This encodes CSARDLSTDSGNTIYF.

This chain connects TRBV7-9 to TRBJ1-5; 7 nucleotides agree with TRBD1. Germline V gene sequence: CDR1 SEHNR, CDR2 FQNEAQ (reference sequence). CDR3 length: 16 residues. V lost 1 base, J lost 6 bases, and 9 bases stayed unmatched. For the CDR3, the DNA is TGTGCCAGCAGCTTAGTATCTGGGACAGCTGCTCAGCCCCAGCATTTT. Its protein product is CASSLVSGTAAQPQHF.

The chain joins TRBV2 to TRBJ2-1; D is undetermined. V gave up 5 bases and J gave up 2 bases, with 10 bases separating them. CDR3 size: 14 residues. Germline CDR1 and CDR2: SNHLY and FYNNEI. The CDR3: CASSNRLPYNEQFF. The CDR3 bases are TGTGCCAGCAGTAACAGACTGCCCTACAATGAGCAGTTCTTC.

This clonotype showed up just a few times. The V and J genes are TRBV28 and TRBJ2-1; 8 bases are shared with TRBD1. This CDR3 is built from 15 residues. V was pared by 2 bases and J by 2 bases, with 2 bases of the junction left unmatched. Looked up from germline, CDR1 is MDHEN and CDR2 is SYDVKM. The CDR3 bases are TGTGCCAGCAGTTTACTACAGGGGGCCTACAATGAGCAGTTCTTC. Translated, it gives CASSLLQGAYNEQFF.

This sequence joins TRBV10-2 and TRBJ2-7; D possibly corresponds to TRBD2 (5 bases). The V end lost 6 bases, the J end lost 3 bases, and 9 bases lay between the germline ends. The CDR3 contains 12 residues. Germline V gene data show CDR1 as WSHSY and CDR2 as SAAADI. The CDR3 reads CASRNGVYEQYF. The CDR3 region has the DNA TGCGCCAGCAGAAACGGGGTCTACGAGCAGTACTTC.

The chain links TRBV7-9 to TRBJ2-1, with TRBD2 identical over 9 bases. V lost 1 base to trimming and J lost 13 bases; unmatched junction nucleotides: 2. This CDR3 comprises 12 residues. Germline CDR1 and CDR2: SEHNR and FQNEAQ (reference sequence). The CDR3 spells CASSLVAGAQFF. DNA for the CDR3: TGTGCCAGCAGCTTAGTAGCGGGGGCCCAGTTCTTC.

This clonotype was found a few times. This chain links TRBV2 with TRBJ1-1, with TRBD1 as a possible D gene (5 bases). This CDR3 has 14 residues. The V end lost 6 bases, the J end lost 5 bases, and 16 bases lay between the germline ends. Germline loops: CDR1 SNHLY, CDR2 FYNNEI. In nucleotides, the CDR3 is TGTGCCAGCAGCGGGGGGACCGGAGGAACTGAAGCTTTCTTT. It yields the protein CASSGGTGGTEAFF.

V gene TRBV20-1 combines with J gene TRBJ2-5, with a weak D call TRBD1 (7 bases). CDR3 size: 13 residues. CDR1 and CDR2 from the germline V gene are DFQATT and SNEGSKA (reference sequence). V shed 5 bases and J shed 5 bases, with 15 bases lying between them. Here the CDR3 reads CSAPARGAETQYF. The CDR3 DNA reads as TGCAGTGCTCCCGCCAGGGGGGCGGAGACCCAGTACTTC.

The chain has TRBV7-2 and TRBJ2-7; no firm D call. Germline CDR1 SGHTA, CDR2 FQGNSA. The V gene lost 8 bases and the J gene lost 2 bases, with 7 bases spanning the gap. CDR3 length equals 11 residues. The CDR3 region is CASGTTYEQYF. The CDR3 DNA follows: TGTGCCAGCGGCACCACCTACGAGCAGTACTTC.

V and J are TRBV10-3 and TRBJ1-1, with D tentatively TRBD1 (6 bases). CDR1 and CDR2 from the germline V gene are ENHRY and SYGVKD. The germline V and J ends were trimmed by 6 bases and 8 bases, with 10 bases remaining between them. The CDR3 loop spans 11 amino acids. The CDR3 spells CAISGGTEAFF. The CDR3 bases are TGTGCCATCAGCGGGGGGACAGAAGCTTTCTTT.